The T cell receptor beta chain under discussion was sequenced for a study of blood T cell repertoires in COVID-19. Original analysis: Reference gene primer amplification gave estimated nucleated cell counts. The protocol was immunoSEQ multiplex PCR, while the TCRdb copy is restricted to in-frame clones and leaves out a portion. V, J and clone size derive from that table, while D and trimming were established from the DNA sequence. The data show hundreds of thousands of clones, around four fifths seen once. The CDR3 runs 15 residues. The germline V gene has CDR1 SGHNT and CDR2 YYREEE (reference sequence). J lost 4 bases, V lost 2 bases, and 8 bases had no gene match.

Material for sequencing was peripheral blood. This sequence joins TRBV5-4 and TRBJ2-5, with 7 bases fitting TRBD2. The clonotype originates from a woman aged 50 to 60 with active or convalescent COVID-19. CDR3 sequence reads: CASSFGGSGGETQYF. CDR3 sequence (DNA): TGTGCCAGCAGCTTTGGCGGGAGTGGTGGAGAGACCCAGTACTTC.